The T cell receptor beta chain described here comes from a study of CD8+ T cells in alopecia areata. Isolated RNA was reverse transcribed into cDNA used as the sequencing template. Assay used: immunoSEQ multiplex PCR; TCRdb lists only in-frame clones, some missing. The table lists roughly 210,000 clones, roughly 44% of them singletons. Findings of the study overall: Scalp data also include sequences from resident alphabeta T cells of normal skin. Lesional scalp, especially alopecia totalis/universalis, showed higher clonality than normal scalp. Treatment with tofacitinib significantly lowered scalp clonality and reduced expanded CD8+ clones among the top 100. In blood and scalp, many expanded lesional clones persisted during tofacitinib.

Treatment given: oral pan-JAK inhibitor, 5-10 mg twice daily. The table lists this clone with a few counts. The antigen is not known. CDR3 length equals 13 residues. Germline V lookup: CDR1 SQVTM, CDR2 ANQGSEA. Trimming pared 4 bases from V and 0 bases from J, leaving 9 bases between. The rearrangement uses TRBV29-1 and TRBJ1-1; D not resolved. The sequencing used CD4+ T cells sorted from blood, collected at roughly week 36, from a patient treated with tofacitinib. This clonotype was obtained from a human donor with alopecia areata. The CDR3 loop reads CSVGFRLNTEAFF. CDR3 in DNA: TGCAGCGTTGGGTTCAGACTGAACACTGAAGCTTTCTTT.